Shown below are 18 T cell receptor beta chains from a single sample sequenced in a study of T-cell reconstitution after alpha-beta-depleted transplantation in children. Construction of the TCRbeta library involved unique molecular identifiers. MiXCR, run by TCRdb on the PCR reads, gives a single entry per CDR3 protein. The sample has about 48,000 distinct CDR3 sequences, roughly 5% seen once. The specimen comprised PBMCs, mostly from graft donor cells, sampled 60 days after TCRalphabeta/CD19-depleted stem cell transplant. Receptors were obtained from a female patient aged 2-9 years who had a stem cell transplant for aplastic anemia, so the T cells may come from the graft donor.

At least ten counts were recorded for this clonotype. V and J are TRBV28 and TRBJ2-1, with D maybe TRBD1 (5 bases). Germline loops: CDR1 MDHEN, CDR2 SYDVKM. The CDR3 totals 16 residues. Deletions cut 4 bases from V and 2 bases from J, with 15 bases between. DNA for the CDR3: TGTGCCAGCAGTTCCCAAACACCGGACACCTACAATGAGCAGTTCTTC. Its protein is CASSSQTPDTYNEQFF.

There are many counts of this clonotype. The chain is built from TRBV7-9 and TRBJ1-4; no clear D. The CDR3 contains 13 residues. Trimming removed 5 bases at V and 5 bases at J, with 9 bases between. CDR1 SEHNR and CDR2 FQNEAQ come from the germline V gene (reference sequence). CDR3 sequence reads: CASSTRVNEKLFF. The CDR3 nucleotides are TGTGCCAGCAGCACACGGGTCAATGAAAAACTGTTTTTT.

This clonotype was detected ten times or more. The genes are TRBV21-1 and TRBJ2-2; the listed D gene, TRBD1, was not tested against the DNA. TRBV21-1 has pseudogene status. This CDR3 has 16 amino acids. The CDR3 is CASSKVTGTNTGELFF. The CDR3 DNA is TGTGCCAGCAGCAAAGTGACAGGAACTAACACCGGGGAGCTGTTTTTT.

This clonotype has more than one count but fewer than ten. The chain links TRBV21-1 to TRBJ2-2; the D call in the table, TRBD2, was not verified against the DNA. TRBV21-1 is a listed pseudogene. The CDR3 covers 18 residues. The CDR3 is CASSKAGIADTNTGELFF. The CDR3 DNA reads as TGTGCCAGCAGCAAAGCAGGGATAGCGGACACGAACACCGGGGAGCTGTTTTTT.

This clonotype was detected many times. CDR3 protein: CASSYPRPLTTGELFF. In nucleotides, the CDR3 is TGTGCCAGCAGCTACCCCCGTCCCCTAACGACCGGGGAGCTGTTTTTT. The chain uses TRBV7-2 and TRBJ2-2; D is undetermined. This CDR3 is built from 16 residues. Germline assignment: CDR1 SGHTA and CDR2 FQGNSA. Between the trimmed V and J ends, which lost 4 bases and 5 bases, there was a span of 17 bases.

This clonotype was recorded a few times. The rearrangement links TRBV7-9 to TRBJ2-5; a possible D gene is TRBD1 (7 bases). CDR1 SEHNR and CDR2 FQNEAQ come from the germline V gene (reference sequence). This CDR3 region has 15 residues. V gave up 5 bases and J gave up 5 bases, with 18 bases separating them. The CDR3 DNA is TGTGCCAGCAGCCTCCTGGAGGGGGCGCAGGAGACCCAGTACTTC. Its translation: CASSLLEGAQETQYF.

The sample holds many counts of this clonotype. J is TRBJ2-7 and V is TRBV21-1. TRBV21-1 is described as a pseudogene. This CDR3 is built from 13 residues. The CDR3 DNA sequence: TGTGCCAGCAGCAAAAACAGACCCTACGAGCAGTACTTC. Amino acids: CASSKNRPYEQYF.

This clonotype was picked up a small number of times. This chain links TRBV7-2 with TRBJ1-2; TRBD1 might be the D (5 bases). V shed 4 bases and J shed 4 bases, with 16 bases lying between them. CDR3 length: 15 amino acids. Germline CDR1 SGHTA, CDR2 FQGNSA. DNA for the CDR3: TGTGCCAGCAGCTCTGCGGACAAGGCATTCTATGGCTACACCTTC. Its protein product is CASSSADKAFYGYTF.

CDR3 sequence (DNA): TGTGCCAGCAGTGAATCGGAAAATGGCAATCAGCCCCAGCATTTT. Protein sequence: CASSESENGNQPQHF. The gene calls are TRBV2 and TRBJ1-5, with no clear D. This CDR3 is built from 15 residues. V was trimmed by 2 bases and J by 2 bases, leaving 10 bases between them. Per germline, CDR1 SNHLY and CDR2 FYNNEI.

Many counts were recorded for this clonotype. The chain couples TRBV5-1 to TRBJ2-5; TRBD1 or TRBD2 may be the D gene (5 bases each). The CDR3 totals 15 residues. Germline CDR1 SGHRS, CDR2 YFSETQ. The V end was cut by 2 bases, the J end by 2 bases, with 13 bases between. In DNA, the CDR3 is TGCGCCAGCAGCTTTACCGGGGACGTACAAGAGACCCAGTACTTC. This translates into CASSFTGDVQETQYF.

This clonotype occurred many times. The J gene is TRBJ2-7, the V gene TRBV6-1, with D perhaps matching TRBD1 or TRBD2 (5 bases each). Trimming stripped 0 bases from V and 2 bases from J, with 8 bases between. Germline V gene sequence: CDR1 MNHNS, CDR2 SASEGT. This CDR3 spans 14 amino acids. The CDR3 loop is CASSEAEGPYEQYF. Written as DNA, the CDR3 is TGTGCCAGCAGTGAAGCTGAGGGGCCCTACGAGCAGTACTTC.

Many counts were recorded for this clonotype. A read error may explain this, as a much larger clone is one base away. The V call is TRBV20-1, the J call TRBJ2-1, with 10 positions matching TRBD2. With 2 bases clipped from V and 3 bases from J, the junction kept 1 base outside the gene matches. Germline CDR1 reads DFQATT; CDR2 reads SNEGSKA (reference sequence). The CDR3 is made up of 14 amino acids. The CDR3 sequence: CSARSGRVYNEQFF. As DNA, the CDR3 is TGCAGTGCTAGAAGCGGGAGGGTCTACAATGAGCAGTTCTTC.

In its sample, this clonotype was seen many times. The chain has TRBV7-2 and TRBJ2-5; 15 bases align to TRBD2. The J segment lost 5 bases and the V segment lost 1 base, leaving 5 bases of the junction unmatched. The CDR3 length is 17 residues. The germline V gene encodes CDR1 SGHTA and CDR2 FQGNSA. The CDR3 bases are TGTGCCAGCAGCTTAGGAGGACTAGCGGGGGGGCAGGAGACCCAGTACTTC. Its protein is CASSLGGLAGGQETQYF.

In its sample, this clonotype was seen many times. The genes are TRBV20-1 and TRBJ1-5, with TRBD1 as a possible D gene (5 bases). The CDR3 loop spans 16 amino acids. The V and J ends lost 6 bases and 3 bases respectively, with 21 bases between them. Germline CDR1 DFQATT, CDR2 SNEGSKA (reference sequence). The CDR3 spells CSAQRRTRVINQPQHF. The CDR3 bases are TGCAGTGCCCAAAGGAGAACCAGGGTTATCAATCAGCCCCAGCATTTT.

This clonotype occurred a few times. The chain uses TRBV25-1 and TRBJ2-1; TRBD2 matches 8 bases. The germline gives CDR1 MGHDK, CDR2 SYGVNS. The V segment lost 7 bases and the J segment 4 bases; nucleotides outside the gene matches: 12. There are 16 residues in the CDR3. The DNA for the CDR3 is TGTGCCAGCATGAGGGGAAGCGGGAGTGCTTACAATGAGCAGTTCTTC. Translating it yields CASMRGSGSAYNEQFF.

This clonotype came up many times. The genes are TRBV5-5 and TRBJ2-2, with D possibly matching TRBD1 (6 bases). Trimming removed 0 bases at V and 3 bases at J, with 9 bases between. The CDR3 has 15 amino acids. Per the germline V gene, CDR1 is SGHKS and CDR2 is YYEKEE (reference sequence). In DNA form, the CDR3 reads TGTGCCAGCAGCTTGGCTGGGGGCGACACCGGGGAGCTGTTTTTT. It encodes CASSLAGGDTGELFF.

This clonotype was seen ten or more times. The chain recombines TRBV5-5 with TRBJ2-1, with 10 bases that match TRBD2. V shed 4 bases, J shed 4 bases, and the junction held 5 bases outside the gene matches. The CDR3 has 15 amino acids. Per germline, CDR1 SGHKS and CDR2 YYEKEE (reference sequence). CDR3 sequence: CASSPGLAVYNEQFF. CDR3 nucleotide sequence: TGTGCCAGCAGCCCCGGACTAGCGGTATACAATGAGCAGTTCTTC.

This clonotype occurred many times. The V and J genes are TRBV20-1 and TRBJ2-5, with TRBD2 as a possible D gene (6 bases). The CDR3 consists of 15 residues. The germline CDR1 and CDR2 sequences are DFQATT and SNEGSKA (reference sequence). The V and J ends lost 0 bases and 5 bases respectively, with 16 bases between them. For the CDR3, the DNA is TGCAGTGCTAGAGAAGCGGCGGGACGCAGGGAGACCCAGTACTTC. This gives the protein CSAREAAGRRETQYF.